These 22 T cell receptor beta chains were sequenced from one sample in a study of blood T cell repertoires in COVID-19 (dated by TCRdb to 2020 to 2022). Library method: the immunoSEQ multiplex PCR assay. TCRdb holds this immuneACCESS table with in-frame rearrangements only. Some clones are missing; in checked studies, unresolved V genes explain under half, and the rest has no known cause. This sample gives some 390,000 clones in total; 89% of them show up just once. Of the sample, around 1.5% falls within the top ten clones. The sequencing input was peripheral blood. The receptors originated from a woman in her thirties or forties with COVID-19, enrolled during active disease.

The CDR3 loop is CASSKQGPGETQYF. CDR3 DNA: TGTGCCAGCAGCAAACAGGGGCCCGGGGAGACCCAGTACTTC. The chain couples TRBV11-1 to TRBJ2-5; 7 bases are a match to TRBD1. V shed 5 bases and J 5 bases; nucleotides not matched to a gene: 8. This CDR3 region has 14 residues. Germline loops: CDR1 SGHAT, CDR2 FQDESV (reference sequence). Drawing the rest from reference TRBV11-1 and TRBJ2-5, the complete variable domain is EAEVAQSPRYKITEKSQAVAFWCDPISGHATLYWYRQILGQGPELLVQFQDESVVDDSQLPKDRFSAERLKGVDSTLKIQPAELGDSAMYLCASSKQGPGETQYFGPGTRLLVL.

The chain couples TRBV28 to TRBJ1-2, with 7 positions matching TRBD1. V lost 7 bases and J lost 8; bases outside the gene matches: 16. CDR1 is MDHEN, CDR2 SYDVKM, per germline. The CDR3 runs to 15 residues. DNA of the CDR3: TGTGCCAGCACCGACGGCGACAGGGTTTTAGGGGGCTACACCTTC. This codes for CASTDGDRVLGGYTF.

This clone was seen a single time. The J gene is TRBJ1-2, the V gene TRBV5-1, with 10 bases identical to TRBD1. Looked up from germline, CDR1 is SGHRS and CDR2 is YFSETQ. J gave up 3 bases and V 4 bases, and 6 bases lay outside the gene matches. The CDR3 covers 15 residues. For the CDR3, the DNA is TGCGCCAGCAGCGCGACAGGGGGCGAGGACTATGGCTACACCTTC. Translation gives CASSATGGEDYGYTF.

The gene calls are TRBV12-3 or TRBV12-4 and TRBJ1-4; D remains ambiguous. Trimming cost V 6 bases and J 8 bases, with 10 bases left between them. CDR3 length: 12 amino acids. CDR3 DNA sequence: TGTGCCAGCAGCAAAATACAGGAAAAACTGTTTTTT. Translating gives CASSKIQEKLFF.

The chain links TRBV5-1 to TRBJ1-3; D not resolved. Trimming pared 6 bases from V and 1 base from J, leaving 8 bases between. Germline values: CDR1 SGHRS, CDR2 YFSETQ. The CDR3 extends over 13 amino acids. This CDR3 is CASTGESGNTIYF. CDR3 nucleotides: TGCGCCAGCACGGGAGAATCTGGAAACACCATATATTTT.

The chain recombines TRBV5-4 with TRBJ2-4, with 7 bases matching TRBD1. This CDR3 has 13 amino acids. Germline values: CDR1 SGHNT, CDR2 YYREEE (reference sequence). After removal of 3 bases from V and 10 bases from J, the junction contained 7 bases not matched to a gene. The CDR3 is CASSWDEGQIQYF. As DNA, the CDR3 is TGTGCCAGCAGCTGGGACGAGGGACAGATTCAGTACTTC.

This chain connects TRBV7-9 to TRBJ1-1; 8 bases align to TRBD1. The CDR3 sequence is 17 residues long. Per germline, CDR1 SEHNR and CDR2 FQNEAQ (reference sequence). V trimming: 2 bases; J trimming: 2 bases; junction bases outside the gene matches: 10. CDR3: CASSLSVWGQDNTEAFF. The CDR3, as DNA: TGTGCCAGCAGCTTAAGTGTATGGGGACAGGACAACACTGAAGCTTTCTTT.

CDR3 sequence: CASSVRQGNQPQHF. The CDR3 DNA reads TGTGCCAGCAGTGTACGGCAGGGCAATCAGCCCCAGCATTTT. This chain links TRBV28 with TRBJ1-5; no definite D call. This CDR3 is 14 amino acids long. V lost 5 bases, J lost 2 bases, and 10 bases lay in between. Germline CDR1 MDHEN, CDR2 SYDVKM.

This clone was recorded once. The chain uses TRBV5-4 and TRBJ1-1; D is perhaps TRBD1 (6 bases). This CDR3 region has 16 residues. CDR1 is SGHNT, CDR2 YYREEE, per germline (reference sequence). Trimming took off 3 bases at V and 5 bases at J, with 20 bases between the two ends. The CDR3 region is CASSSITRGFLTEAFF. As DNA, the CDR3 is TGTGCCAGCAGCTCAATCACAAGGGGGTTTCTTACTGAAGCTTTCTTT.

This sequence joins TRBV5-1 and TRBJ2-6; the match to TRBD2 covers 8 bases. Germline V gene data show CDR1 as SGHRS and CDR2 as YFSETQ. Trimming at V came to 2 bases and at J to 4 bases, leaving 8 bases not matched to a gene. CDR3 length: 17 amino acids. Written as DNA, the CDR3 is TGCGCCAGCAGCTTTACTCTAGCGGGCATGGGGGCCAACGTCCTGACTTTC. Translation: CASSFTLAGMGANVLTF. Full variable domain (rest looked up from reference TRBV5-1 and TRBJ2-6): KAGVTQTPRYLIKTRGQQVTLSCSPISGHRSVSWYQQTPGQGLQFLFEYFSETQRNKGNFPGRFSGRQFSNSRSEMNVSTLELGDSALYLCASSFTLAGMGANVLTFGAGSRLTVL.

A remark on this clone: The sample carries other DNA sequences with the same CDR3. In DNA form, the CDR3 reads TGTGCCAGCAGCTACACAGGGGGAACTGAAGCTTTCTTT. It is translated as CASSYTGGTEAFF. V gene TRBV11-3 combines with J gene TRBJ1-1; 8 positions match TRBD1. The CDR3 spans 13 residues. Germline V CDR1 and CDR2: SGHNT, YENEEA. V lost 4 bases and J lost 5; bases outside the gene matches: 3.

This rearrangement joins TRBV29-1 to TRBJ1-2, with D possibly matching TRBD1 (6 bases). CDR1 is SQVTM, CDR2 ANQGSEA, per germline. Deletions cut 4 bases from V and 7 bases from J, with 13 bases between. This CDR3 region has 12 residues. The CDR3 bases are TGCAGCGTTGGGACAGAGAGAGGTGGCTACACCTTC. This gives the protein CSVGTERGGYTF.

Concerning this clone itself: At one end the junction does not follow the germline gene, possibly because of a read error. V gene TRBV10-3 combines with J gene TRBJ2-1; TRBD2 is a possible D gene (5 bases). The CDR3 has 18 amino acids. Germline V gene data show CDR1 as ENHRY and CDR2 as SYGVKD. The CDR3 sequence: CAISESRGGYSSYNEQFF. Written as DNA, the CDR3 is TGTGCCATCAGCGAGTCTCGGGGTGGGTACAGCTCCTACAATGAGCAGTTCTTC.

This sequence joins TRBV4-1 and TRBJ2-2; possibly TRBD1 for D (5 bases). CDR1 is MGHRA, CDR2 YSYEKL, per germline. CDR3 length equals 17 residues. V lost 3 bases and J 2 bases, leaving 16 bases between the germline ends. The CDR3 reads CASSQGRGYTNTGELFF. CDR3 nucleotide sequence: TGCGCCAGCAGCCAGGGTAGGGGATACACAAACACCGGGGAGCTGTTTTTT.

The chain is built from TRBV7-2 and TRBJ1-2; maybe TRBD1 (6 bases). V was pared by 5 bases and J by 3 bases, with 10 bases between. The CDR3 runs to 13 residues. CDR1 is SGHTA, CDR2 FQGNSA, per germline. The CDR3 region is CASSRRQDYGYTF. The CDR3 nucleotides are TGTGCCAGCAGCCGACGACAGGACTATGGCTACACCTTC.

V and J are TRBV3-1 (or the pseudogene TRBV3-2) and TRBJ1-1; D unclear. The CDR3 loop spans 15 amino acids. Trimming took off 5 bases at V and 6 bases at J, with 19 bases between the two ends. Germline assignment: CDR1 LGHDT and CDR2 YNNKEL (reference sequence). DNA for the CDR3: TGTGCCAGCAGCAAGAGGAGCTTTTCCGTCTCTGAAGCTTTCTTT. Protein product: CASSKRSFSVSEAFF.

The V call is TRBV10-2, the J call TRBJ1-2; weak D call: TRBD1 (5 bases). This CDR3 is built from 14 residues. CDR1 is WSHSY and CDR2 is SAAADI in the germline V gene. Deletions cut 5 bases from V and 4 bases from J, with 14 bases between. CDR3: CASSSGTVGYGYTF. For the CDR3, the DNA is TGCGCCAGCAGTTCGGGGACTGTTGGCTATGGCTACACCTTC.

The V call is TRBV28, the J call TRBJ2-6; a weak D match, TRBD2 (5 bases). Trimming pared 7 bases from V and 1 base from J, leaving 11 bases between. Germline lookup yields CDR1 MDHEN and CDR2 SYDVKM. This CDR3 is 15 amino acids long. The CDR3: CASNIRESGANVLTF. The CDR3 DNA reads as TGTGCCAGCAACATACGGGAATCTGGGGCCAACGTCCTGACTTTC.

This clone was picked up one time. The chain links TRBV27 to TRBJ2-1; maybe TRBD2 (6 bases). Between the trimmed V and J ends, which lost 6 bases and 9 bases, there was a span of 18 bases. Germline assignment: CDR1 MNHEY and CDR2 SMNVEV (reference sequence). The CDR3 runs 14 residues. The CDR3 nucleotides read TGTGCCAGCAGCGAGGAGGGCTACGTCAGTGAGCAGTTCTTC. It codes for CASSEEGYVSEQFF.

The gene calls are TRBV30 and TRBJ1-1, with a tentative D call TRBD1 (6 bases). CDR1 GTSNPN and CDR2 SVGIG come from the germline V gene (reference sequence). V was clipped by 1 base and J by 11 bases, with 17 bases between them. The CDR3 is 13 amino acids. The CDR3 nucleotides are TGTGCCTGGAGTGGGGGACAAGGACTGGTTGCTTTCTTT. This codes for CAWSGGQGLVAFF.

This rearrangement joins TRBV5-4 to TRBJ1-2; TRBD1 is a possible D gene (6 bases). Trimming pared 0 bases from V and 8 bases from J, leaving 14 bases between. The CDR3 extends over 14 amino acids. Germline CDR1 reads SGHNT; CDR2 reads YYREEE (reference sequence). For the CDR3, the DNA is TGTGCCAGCAGCTTGGGAACGGGGGGGCCGGGCTACACCTTC. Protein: CASSLGTGGPGYTF.

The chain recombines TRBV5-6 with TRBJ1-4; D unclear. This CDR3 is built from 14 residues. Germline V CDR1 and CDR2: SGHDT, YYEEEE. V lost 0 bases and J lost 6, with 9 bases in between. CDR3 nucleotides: TGTGCCAGCAGCTTGGGTAACGGAGATGAAAAACTGTTTTTT. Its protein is CASSLGNGDEKLFF.